One sample yielded the 26 T cell receptor beta chains listed below, sequenced in a study of cytomegalovirus exposure and HLA in healthy donors. Clones were sequenced by immunoSEQ multiplex PCR, and TCRdb holds only the in-frame ones, with some missing. The sample carries more than 300,000 clones, 70% to 90% recorded once. Sample: PBMCs. The receptors here all came from a woman aged 18-35 years in good health and CMV-seronegative.

This clone was recorded once. V gene TRBV7-8 combines with J gene TRBJ2-1; TRBD2 might be the D (5 bases). CDR3 length: 16 residues. Trimming removed 5 bases at V and 4 bases at J, with 18 bases between. Per germline, CDR1 SGHVS and CDR2 FQNEAQ. CDR3 amino acids: CASSPAGLTSYNEQFF. The CDR3 DNA reads as TGTGCCAGCAGCCCCGCCGGACTTACATCTTACAATGAGCAGTTCTTC.

This sequence joins TRBV2 and TRBJ1-5; D is ambiguous. The CDR3 consists of 14 residues. Trimming took off 4 bases at V and 0 bases at J, with 7 bases between the two ends. Germline CDR1 SNHLY, CDR2 FYNNEI. The CDR3 DNA reads as TGTGCCAGCAGTGGTGGAGATAGCAATCAGCCCCAGCATTTT. Amino acid sequence: CASSGGDSNQPQHF.

The chain joins TRBV5-1 to TRBJ2-1; D is ambiguous. Germline values: CDR1 SGHRS, CDR2 YFSETQ. The length of the CDR3 is 16 residues. V gave up 1 base and J gave up 0 bases, with 11 bases separating them. CDR3 nucleotide sequence: TGCGCCAGCAGCTTGCAGAAAATCAGCTCCTACAATGAGCAGTTCTTC. As protein: CASSLQKISSYNEQFF.

The J gene is TRBJ2-2, the V gene TRBV27; 11 bases are shared with TRBD1. CDR1 is MNHEY, CDR2 SMNVEV, per germline (reference sequence). This CDR3 is built from 16 residues. The V gene end was trimmed by 5 bases and the J gene end by 6 bases; junction bases not matched to a gene: 8. The CDR3: CASSPGTGGYAGELFF. CDR3 coding DNA: TGTGCCAGCAGTCCAGGGACAGGGGGGTATGCCGGGGAGCTGTTTTTT.

This clone was detected only once. J is TRBJ1-3 and V is TRBV15; maybe TRBD1 (6 bases). V shed 8 bases and J shed 0 bases, with 14 bases lying between them. This CDR3 comprises 15 residues. Germline lookup yields CDR1 LNHNV and CDR2 YYDKDF (reference sequence). In nucleotides, the CDR3 is TGTGCCACCGGTCGGACGACAGGCTCTGGAAACACCATATATTTT. Translating it yields CATGRTTGSGNTIYF.

The CDR3 spells CASRSGQGASEAFF. The CDR3 DNA sequence: TGTGCCAGCAGGAGCGGACAGGGGGCGTCTGAAGCTTTCTTT. The chain recombines TRBV28 with TRBJ1-1; 11 nucleotides line up with TRBD1. V shed 6 bases, J shed 6 bases, and the junction held 6 bases outside the gene matches. The CDR3 consists of 14 residues. The V gene's germline CDR1 is MDHEN and CDR2 SYDVKM.

A word on this clone: One junction end disagrees with the germline gene, perhaps due to a read error. The rearrangement uses TRBV6-1 and TRBJ1-4; 7 nucleotides match TRBD1. Germline loops: CDR1 MNHNS, CDR2 SASEGT. The CDR3 is 14 amino acids. In DNA form, the CDR3 reads TGTGCCAGCAGCGAAGACAGGGAAATCGAAAAACTGTTTTTT. This encodes CASSEDREIEKLFF.

This chain connects TRBV6-7 to TRBJ1-5; perhaps TRBD1 as D (5 bases). TRBV6-7 is labeled an ORF, and its function is uncertain. The CDR3 covers 16 residues. Trimming removed 2 bases at V and 2 bases at J, with 13 bases between. CDR3 sequence (DNA): TGTGCCAGCAGTTACGCAGGGTGGAATCGCAATCAGCCCCAGCATTTT. Its translation: CASSYAGWNRNQPQHF.

In DNA form, the CDR3 reads TGTGCCAGCAGTGAAGTCCCACCGAACAGGGTTCCCGGGGAGCTGTTTTTT. It yields the protein CASSEVPPNRVPGELFF. This rearrangement joins TRBV6-1 to TRBJ2-2, with D maybe TRBD1 (6 bases). CDR1 and CDR2 from the germline V gene are MNHNS and SASEGT. The CDR3 has 17 amino acids. V was shortened by 1 base and J by 6 bases, with 18 bases between the two germline ends.

This sequence joins TRBV6-1 and TRBJ2-7; D is possibly TRBD1 (6 bases). The CDR3 is 14 residues long. Trimming removed 7 bases at V and 2 bases at J, with 15 bases between. The germline gives CDR1 MNHNS, CDR2 SASEGT. The DNA for the CDR3 is TGTGCCAGCAAAGGACAGCGAACGGCCTACGAGCAGTACTTC. This translates into CASKGQRTAYEQYF.

The chain links TRBV18 to TRBJ1-2, with a tentative D call TRBD1 (6 bases). V was shortened by 3 bases and J by 4 bases, with 24 bases between the two germline ends. Germline assignment: CDR1 KGHSH and CDR2 LQKENI. CDR3 length equals 18 residues. The CDR3 region is CASSPQTGRATASYGYTF. DNA of the CDR3: TGTGCCAGCTCACCGCAAACAGGGCGCGCGACCGCCAGCTATGGCTACACCTTC. Drawing the rest from reference TRBV18 and TRBJ1-2, the complete variable domain is NAGVMQNPRHLVRRRGQEARLRCSPMKGHSHVYWYRQLPEEGLKFMVYLQKENIIDESGMPKERFSAEFPKEGPSILRIQQVVRGDSAAYFCASSPQTGRATASYGYTFGSGTRLTVV.

This clone was observed a single time. The genes are TRBV7-2 and TRBJ1-2; 10 bases match TRBD1. Germline V gene sequence: CDR1 SGHTA, CDR2 FQGNSA. The CDR3 sequence is 16 residues long. The V gene end was trimmed by 4 bases and the J gene end by 2 bases; junction bases not matched to a gene: 7. CDR3 amino acids: CASSSLPGQGNYGYTF. The DNA of the CDR3 is TGTGCCAGCAGCTCATTACCGGGACAGGGGAACTATGGCTACACCTTC.

The chain has TRBV28 and TRBJ2-3; possible D gene TRBD2, 5 bases. Trimming took off 1 base at V and 3 bases at J, with 11 bases between the two ends. The CDR3 length is 15 residues. Germline CDR1 reads MDHEN; CDR2 reads SYDVKM. CDR3 sequence reads: CASSLSPERTDTQYF. CDR3 sequence (DNA): TGTGCCAGCAGTTTATCCCCCGAGCGGACAGATACGCAGTATTTT. The complete variable domain, with remaining parts taken from reference TRBV28 and TRBJ2-3, reads DVKVTQSSRYLVKRTGEKVFLECVQDMDHENMFWYRQDPGLGLRLIYFSYDVKMKEKGDIPEGYSVSREKKERFSLILESASTNQTSMYLCASSLSPERTDTQYFGPGTRLTVL.

This clone was seen just once. This sequence joins TRBV5-4 and TRBJ1-6; 7 bases are a match to TRBD1. Per the germline V gene, CDR1 is SGHNT and CDR2 is YYREEE (reference sequence). Trimming took 4 bases from V and 9 from J; bases not matched to a gene: 1. This CDR3 region has 12 residues. DNA for the CDR3: TGTGCCAGCAGCCGACAGGGTTCACCCCTCCACTTT. Translation: CASSRQGSPLHF.

The chain couples TRBV6-1 to TRBJ1-1; the D gene is possibly TRBD1 (5 bases). Looked up from germline, CDR1 is MNHNS and CDR2 is SASEGT. V lost 1 base, J lost 4 bases, and 10 bases lay in between. This CDR3 is built from 14 residues. Written as DNA, the CDR3 is TGTGCCAGCAGTGAAGACAGGTCTCGCACTGAAGCTTTCTTT. This translates into CASSEDRSRTEAFF.

The V and J genes are TRBV27 and TRBJ1-5, with D possibly being TRBD1 (5 bases). CDR3 length: 15 amino acids. Germline V lookup: CDR1 MNHEY, CDR2 SMNVEV (reference sequence). V shed 5 bases and J shed 3 bases, with 14 bases lying between them. CDR3 DNA sequence: TGTGCCAGCAGTGCCCAGACAGATCCCAATCAGCCCCAGCATTTT. Residues: CASSAQTDPNQPQHF.

The rearrangement links TRBV29-1 to TRBJ1-4; D remains ambiguous. V lost 3 bases and J lost 1, with 6 bases in between. From germline, CDR1 is SQVTM and CDR2 ANQGSEA. The CDR3 runs 13 residues. The CDR3 reads CSVDEVTNEKLFF. The CDR3 region has the DNA TGCAGCGTTGATGAGGTAACTAATGAAAAACTGTTTTTT.

The CDR3 DNA is TGTGCCAGCAGTGCCCACAGCTCTGGAAACACCATATATTTT. It encodes CASSAHSSGNTIYF. J is TRBJ1-3 and V is TRBV25-1, with no clear D. CDR1 is MGHDK, CDR2 SYGVNS, per germline. V shed 4 bases and J shed 0 bases, with 7 bases lying between them. CDR3 length: 14 residues.

V and J are TRBV28 and TRBJ1-2; TRBD1 might be the D (5 bases). The V gene lost 3 bases and the J gene lost 4 bases, with 12 bases spanning the gap. This CDR3 is built from 14 residues. Per germline, CDR1 MDHEN and CDR2 SYDVKM. The CDR3 loop reads CASSFGGGSYGYTF. CDR3 DNA sequence: TGTGCCAGCAGTTTTGGGGGGGGGAGCTATGGCTACACCTTC.

V usage is TRBV10-3 and J usage is TRBJ1-2; D not resolved. The CDR3 contains 15 residues. The V and J ends lost 3 bases and 4 bases respectively, with 15 bases between them. Looked up from germline, CDR1 is ENHRY and CDR2 is SYGVKD. The CDR3 loop reads CAISEIQAQPYGYTF. The CDR3 region has the DNA TGTGCCATCAGTGAAATCCAGGCGCAACCCTATGGCTACACCTTC.

The genes are TRBV18 and TRBJ1-4; 10 nucleotides agree with TRBD1. There are 16 residues in the CDR3. J gave up 1 base and V 6 bases, and 5 bases lay outside the gene matches. The germline gives CDR1 KGHSH, CDR2 LQKENI. The CDR3 reads CASSPRTGGTNEKLFF. CDR3 in DNA: TGTGCCAGCTCCCCCCGGACAGGGGGAACTAATGAAAAACTGTTTTTT.

The chain employs TRBV5-6 and TRBJ2-5, with D possibly matching TRBD2 (5 bases). This CDR3 contains 13 residues. The ends were cut back, 4 bases at V and 4 bases at J, with 11 bases in the middle. Germline CDR1 reads SGHDT; CDR2 reads YYEEEE. The CDR3 spells CASSLRGIETQYF. The CDR3 DNA reads as TGTGCCAGCAGCCTCCGAGGGATAGAGACCCAGTACTTC.

The V and J genes are TRBV7-9 and TRBJ2-1, with 13 bases identical to TRBD2. V dropped 5 bases and J dropped 0; count of bases not matched to a gene: 10. This CDR3 is 19 amino acids long. Germline V lookup: CDR1 SEHNR, CDR2 FQNEAQ (reference sequence). In nucleotides, the CDR3 is TGTGCCAGCAGCCCCGGGACTAGCGGGATATTCAGCTCCTACAATGAGCAGTTCTTC. The encoded protein is CASSPGTSGIFSSYNEQFF.

CDR3 DNA sequence: TGTGCCAGCAGCGGCCGGGAGCCTGCCTACAATGAGCAGTTCTTC. It codes for CASSGREPAYNEQFF. V usage is TRBV9 and J usage is TRBJ2-1, with D maybe TRBD2 (6 bases). The length of the CDR3 is 15 residues. V was cut by 3 bases and J by 2 bases, with 12 bases left in between. Germline CDR1 and CDR2: SGDLS and YYNGEE.

This chain links TRBV7-9 with TRBJ1-5; D not certain. V lost 1 base and J 3 bases, leaving 16 bases between the germline ends. Germline V gene sequence: CDR1 SEHNR, CDR2 FQNEAQ (reference sequence). This CDR3 region has 17 residues. In DNA form, the CDR3 reads TGTGCCAGCAGCTTAGAGGTAGGAGGCAAAGACAATCAGCCCCAGCATTTT. It encodes CASSLEVGGKDNQPQHF.

A word on this clone: Different DNA sequences within this sample yield the same CDR3. J is TRBJ2-5 and V is TRBV19; tentatively, D is TRBD2 (6 bases). Trimming left V 3 bases short and J 2 bases short, with 10 bases between. Germline V gene lookup returns CDR1 LNHDA and CDR2 SQIVND (reference sequence). CDR3 length equals 14 residues. The CDR3 coding sequence is TGTGCCAGTAGTATCTTGGGGGGACAAGAGACCCAGTACTTC. Translation gives CASSILGGQETQYF.